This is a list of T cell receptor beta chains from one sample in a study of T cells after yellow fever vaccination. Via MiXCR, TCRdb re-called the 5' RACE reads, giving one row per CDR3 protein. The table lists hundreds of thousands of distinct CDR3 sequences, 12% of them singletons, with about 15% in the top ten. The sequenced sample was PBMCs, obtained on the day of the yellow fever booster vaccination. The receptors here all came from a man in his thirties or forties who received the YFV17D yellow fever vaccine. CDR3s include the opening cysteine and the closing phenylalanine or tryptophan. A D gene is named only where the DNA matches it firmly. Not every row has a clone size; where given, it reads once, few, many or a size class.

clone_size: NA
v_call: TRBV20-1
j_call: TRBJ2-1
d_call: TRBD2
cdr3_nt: TGCAGTGCTAGAGTCTCACTAGCGGGAGTGGATGAGCAGTTCTTC
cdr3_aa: CSARVSLAGVDEQFF

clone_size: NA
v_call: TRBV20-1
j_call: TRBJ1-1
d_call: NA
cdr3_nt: TGCAGTGCCGAGCGGGCGGGCCTTAGGAACACTGAAGCTTTCTTT
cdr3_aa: CSAERAGLRNTEAFF

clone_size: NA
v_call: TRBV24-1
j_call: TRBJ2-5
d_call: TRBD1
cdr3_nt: TGTGCCACCAGTGACCGAGGGACAGGGGAAAAGACCCAGTACTTC
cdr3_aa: CATSDRGTGEKTQYF

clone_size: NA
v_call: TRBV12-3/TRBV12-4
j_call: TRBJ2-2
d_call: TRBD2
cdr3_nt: TGTGCCAGCAGACAGCGGGGGACGAACACCGGGGAGCTGTTTTTT
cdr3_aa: CASRQRGTNTGELFF

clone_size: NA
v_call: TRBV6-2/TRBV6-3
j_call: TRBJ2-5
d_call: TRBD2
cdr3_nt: TGTGCCAGCAGTTACGGGACTAGCGGCAGCCAAGAGACCCAGTACTTC
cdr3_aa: CASSYGTSGSQETQYF

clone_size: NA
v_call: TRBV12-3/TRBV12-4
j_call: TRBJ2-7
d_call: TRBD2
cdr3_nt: TGTGCCAGCAGTTTGGTAGCGGGAGGGCCCCCCTACGAGCAGTACTTC
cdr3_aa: CASSLVAGGPPYEQYF

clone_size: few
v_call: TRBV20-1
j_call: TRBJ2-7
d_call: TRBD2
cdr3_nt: TGCAGTGCCGCCGGGACTAACTCCTACGAGCAGTACTTC
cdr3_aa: CSAAGTNSYEQYF

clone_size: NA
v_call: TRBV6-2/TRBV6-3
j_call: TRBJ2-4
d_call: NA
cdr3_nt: TGTGCCAGCAGCTCCCCCCCCATTCAGTACTTC
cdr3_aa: CASSSPPIQYF

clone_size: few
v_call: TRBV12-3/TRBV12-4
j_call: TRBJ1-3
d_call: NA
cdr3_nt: TGTGCCAGCAGTTGGGGTAGACCCTTGGGAAACACCATATATTTT
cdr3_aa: CASSWGRPLGNTIYF

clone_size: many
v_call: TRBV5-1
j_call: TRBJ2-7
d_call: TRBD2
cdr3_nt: TGCGCCAGCAGCAGGAGTAGCGGGAGAGCCTACGAGCAGTACTTC
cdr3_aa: CASSRSSGRAYEQYF

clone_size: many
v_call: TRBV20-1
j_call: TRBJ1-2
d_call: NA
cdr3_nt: TGCAGTGCTCGTAGTGAGTGGGGCTACACCTTC
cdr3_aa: CSARSEWGYTF

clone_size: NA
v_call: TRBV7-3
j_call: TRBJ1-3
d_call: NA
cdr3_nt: TGTGCCAGCAGCTTAACCTCTGGAAACACCATATATTTT
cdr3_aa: CASSLTSGNTIYF

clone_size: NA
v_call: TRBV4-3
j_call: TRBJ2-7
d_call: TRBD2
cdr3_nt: TGCGCCAGCAGCCAAGGACTAGCGGGAGGAGTGCCCTACGAGCAGTACTTC
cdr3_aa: CASSQGLAGGVPYEQYF

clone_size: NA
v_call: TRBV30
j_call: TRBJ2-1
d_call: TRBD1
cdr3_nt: TGTGCTTACGACAGGGGTTCCTACAATGAGCAGTTCTTC
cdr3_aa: CAYDRGSYNEQFF

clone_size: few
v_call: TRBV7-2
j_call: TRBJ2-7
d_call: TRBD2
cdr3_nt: TGTGCCAGCAGCATAGCGGGAGGGCCGGGGTACGAGCAGTACTTC
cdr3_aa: CASSIAGGPGYEQYF

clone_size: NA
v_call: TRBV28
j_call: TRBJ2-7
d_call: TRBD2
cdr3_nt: TGTGCCAGCAGTTTAGCGGGAGCCACTAGGGAGCAGTACTTC
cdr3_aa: CASSLAGATREQYF

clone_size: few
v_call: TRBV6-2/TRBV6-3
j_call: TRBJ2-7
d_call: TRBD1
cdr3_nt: TGTGCCAGCAGCCGCCTCCGGGGACAGGCTGGTTACGAGCAGTACTTC
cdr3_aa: CASSRLRGQAGYEQYF

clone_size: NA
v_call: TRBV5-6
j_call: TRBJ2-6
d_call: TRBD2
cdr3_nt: TGTGCCAGCAGCTTTGGCGGGGGGAATGCTGGGGCCAACGTCCTGACTTTC
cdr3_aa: CASSFGGGNAGANVLTF

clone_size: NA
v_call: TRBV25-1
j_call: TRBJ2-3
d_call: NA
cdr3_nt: TGTGCCAGCAGGGCCCCCCTGGGGACAGATACGCAGTATTTT
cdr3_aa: CASRAPLGTDTQYF

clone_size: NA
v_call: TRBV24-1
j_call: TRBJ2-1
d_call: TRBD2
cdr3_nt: TGTGCCACCAGTGATTCAGGCGGGAGTCTGGGGAATGAGCAGTTCTTC
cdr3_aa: CATSDSGGSLGNEQFF

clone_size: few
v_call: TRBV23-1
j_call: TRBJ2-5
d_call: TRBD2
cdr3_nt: TGCGCCAGCAGTCACCCTCGGACTAGGGAGGAAGAGACCCAGTACTTC
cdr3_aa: CASSHPRTREEETQYF

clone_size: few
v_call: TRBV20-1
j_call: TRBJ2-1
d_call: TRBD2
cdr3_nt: TGCAGTGCTAGAGATCCGCTAGCGGGAGTTGGCAATGAGCAGTTCTTC
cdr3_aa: CSARDPLAGVGNEQFF

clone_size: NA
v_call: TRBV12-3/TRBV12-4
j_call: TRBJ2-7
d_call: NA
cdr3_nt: TGTGCCAGCAGTTTTATGCCCAACGCACGGGGACCGGGCGAGCAGTACTTC
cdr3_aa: CASSFMPNARGPGEQYF

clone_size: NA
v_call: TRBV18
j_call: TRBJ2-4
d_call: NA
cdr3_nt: TGTGCCAGCTCGCACAGGGACCGATATCGTCAAAACATTCAGTACTTC
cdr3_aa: CASSHRDRYRQNIQYF

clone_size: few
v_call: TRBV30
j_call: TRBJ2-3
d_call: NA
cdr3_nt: TGTGCCTGGACGCTTCTGGGCGGAATCACAGATACGCAGTATTTT
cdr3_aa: CAWTLLGGITDTQYF

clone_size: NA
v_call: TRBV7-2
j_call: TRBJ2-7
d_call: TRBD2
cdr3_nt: TGTGCCCGCAGAGGGTGCGGGAGCGCCCACTACGAGCAGTACTTC
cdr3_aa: CARRGCGSAHYEQYF

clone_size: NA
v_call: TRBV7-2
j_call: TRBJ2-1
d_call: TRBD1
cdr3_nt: TGTGCCAGCAGCCCAGGTTCGGACAGGGTGGGGAATGAGCAGTTCTTC
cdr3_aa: CASSPGSDRVGNEQFF

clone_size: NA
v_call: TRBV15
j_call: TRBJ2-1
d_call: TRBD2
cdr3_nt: TGTGCCACCGACCCGACTAGCGGAAGCTCCTACAATGAGCAGTTCTTC
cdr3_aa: CATDPTSGSSYNEQFF

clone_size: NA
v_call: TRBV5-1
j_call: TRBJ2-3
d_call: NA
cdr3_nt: TGCGCCAGCAGCTTGGAGGCGTTGACTAGCACAGATACGCAGTATTTT
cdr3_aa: CASSLEALTSTDTQYF

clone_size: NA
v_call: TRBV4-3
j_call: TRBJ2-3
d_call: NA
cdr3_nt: TGCGCCAGCAGCCAAGAACCCCAGGGTACTAGCACAGATACGCAGTATTTT
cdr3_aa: CASSQEPQGTSTDTQYF

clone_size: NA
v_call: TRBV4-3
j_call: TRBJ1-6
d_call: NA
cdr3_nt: TGCGCCAGCAGCCAAGATAAGGGGTCGAATTCACCCCTCCACTTT
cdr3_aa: CASSQDKGSNSPLHF

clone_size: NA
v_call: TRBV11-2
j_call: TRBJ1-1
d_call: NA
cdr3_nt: TGTGCCAGCAGCCCCGCCGGGCGGAGTGAAGCTTTCTTT
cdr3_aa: CASSPAGRSEAFF

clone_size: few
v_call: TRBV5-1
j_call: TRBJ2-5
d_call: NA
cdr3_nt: TGCGCCAGCAGCTTGGACAGGCCGGGGGAGACCCAGTACTTC
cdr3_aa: CASSLDRPGETQYF

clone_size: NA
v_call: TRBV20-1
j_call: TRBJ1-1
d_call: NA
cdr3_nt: TGCAGTGCTAGAGATCCTGGACTGCCGACTGAAGCTTTCTTT
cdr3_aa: CSARDPGLPTEAFF

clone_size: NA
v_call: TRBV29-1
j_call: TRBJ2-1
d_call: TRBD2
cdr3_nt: TGCAGCGTTGAAGATCGGACTAGCGGGGCCAACAATGAGCAGTTCTTC
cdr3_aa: CSVEDRTSGANNEQFF

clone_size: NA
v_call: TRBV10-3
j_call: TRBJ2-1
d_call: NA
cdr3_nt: TGTGCCATCAGAGACGGGGATTACAATGAGCAGTTCTTC
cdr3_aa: CAIRDGDYNEQFF

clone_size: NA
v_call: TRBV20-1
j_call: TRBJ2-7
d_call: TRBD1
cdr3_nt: TGCAGTGCTGGGGTCCGGGGACAGACCTACGAGCAGTACTTC
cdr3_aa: CSAGVRGQTYEQYF

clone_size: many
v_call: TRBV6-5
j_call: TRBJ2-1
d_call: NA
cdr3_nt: TGTGCCAGCAGTTACTCTGCAGGACGGGATGAGCAGTTCTTC
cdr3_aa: CASSYSAGRDEQFF

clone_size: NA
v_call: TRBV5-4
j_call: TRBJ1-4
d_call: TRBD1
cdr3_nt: TGTGCCAGCAGCTCACAGGGGCGGGATGAAAAACTGTTTTTT
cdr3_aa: CASSSQGRDEKLFF

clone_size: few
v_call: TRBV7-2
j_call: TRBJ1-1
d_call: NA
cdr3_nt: TGTGCCAGCAGCTGGATTGCTGGGGGCACTGAAGCTTTCTTT
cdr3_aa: CASSWIAGGTEAFF

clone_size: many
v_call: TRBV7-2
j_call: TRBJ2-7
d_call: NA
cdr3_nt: TGTGCCAGCAGCTTAGTGCCCGGAACCTACGAGCAGTACTTC
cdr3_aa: CASSLVPGTYEQYF

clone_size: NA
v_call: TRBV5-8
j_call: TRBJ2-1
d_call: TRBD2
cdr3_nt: TGTGCCAGCAGCTGGGTGCCAGCGGGAGGGTTCCACAATGAGCAGTTCTTC
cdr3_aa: CASSWVPAGGFHNEQFF

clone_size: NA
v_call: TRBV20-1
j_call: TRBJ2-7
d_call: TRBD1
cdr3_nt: TGCAGTGCGGCCAGAGGGGACAGGGGTTACGAGCAGTACTTC
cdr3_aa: CSAARGDRGYEQYF

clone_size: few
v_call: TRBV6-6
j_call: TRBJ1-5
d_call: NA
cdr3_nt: TGTGCCAGCTGCTTGGAGGGCCAGCCCCAGCATTTT
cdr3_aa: CASCLEGQPQHF

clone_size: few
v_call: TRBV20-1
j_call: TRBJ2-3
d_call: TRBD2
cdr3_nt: TGCAGTGCTGGACTAGCGGGAGCGGATACGCAGTATTTT
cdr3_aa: CSAGLAGADTQYF

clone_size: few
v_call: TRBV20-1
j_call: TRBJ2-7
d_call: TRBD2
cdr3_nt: TGCAGTGCTAGAGATCCCCTAGCGGGAGGTGCCAGGGAGCAGTACTTC
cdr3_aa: CSARDPLAGGAREQYF

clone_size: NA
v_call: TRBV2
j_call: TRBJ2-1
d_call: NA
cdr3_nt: TGTGCCAGCACCCCCGTTGGCACAAGCCCAGACAATGAGCAGTTCTTC
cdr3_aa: CASTPVGTSPDNEQFF

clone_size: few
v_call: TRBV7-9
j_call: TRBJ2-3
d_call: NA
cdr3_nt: TGTGCCAGCAGCGTAGCTTTCAGTAGCACAGATACGCAGTATTTT
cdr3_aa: CASSVAFSSTDTQYF

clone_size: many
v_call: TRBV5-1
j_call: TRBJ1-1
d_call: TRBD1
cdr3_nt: TGCGCCAGCAGCTTGGCCGGGACAGACGTAGCTTTCTTT
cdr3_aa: CASSLAGTDVAFF

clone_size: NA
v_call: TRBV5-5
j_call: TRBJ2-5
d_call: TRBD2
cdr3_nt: TGTGCCAGCAGCTCGGGACTAGCGGGAGGGTTGGGAGAGACCCAGTACTTC
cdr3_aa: CASSSGLAGGLGETQYF